One and the same sample provided the 27 T cell receptor beta chains below, sequenced in a study of TIL therapy for anti-PD-1-resistant metastatic lung cancer. The sample's time point: pre-treatment sample, taken before nivolumab and TIL therapy. The immunoSEQ assay was v3. Repertoires were generated with immunoSEQ multiplex PCR, while TCRdb's copy carries only in-frame clones and drops some. The sample records 54,000 or so clones, around nine tenths being singletons. Material: blood, obtained at baseline. The source is a person aged 25-79 years with non-small cell lung cancer.

The chain recombines TRBV6-4 with TRBJ2-2, with 8 bases matching TRBD1. Germline trimming cut 3 bases from V and 6 bases from J; bases unmatched to any gene: 18. CDR1 is MRHNA and CDR2 is SNTAGT in the germline V gene. The CDR3 consists of 19 residues. The CDR3 reads CASSDWDGDKSGGPGELFF. The CDR3 DNA sequence: TGTGCCAGCAGTGATTGGGACGGGGACAAGTCAGGGGGCCCCGGGGAGCTGTTTTTT.

The table lists this clone with a count of one. The chain employs TRBV7-2 and TRBJ2-3; 10 nucleotides agree with TRBD1. Germline values: CDR1 SGHTA, CDR2 FQGNSA. Trimming took 3 bases from V and 7 from J; bases not matched to a gene: 7. This CDR3 comprises 15 residues. CDR3 bases: TGTGCCAGCAGCTTGGCTGGACAGGGGGTCAATACGCAGTATTTT. Translation gives CASSLAGQGVNTQYF.

The V and J genes are TRBV19 and TRBJ1-2, with D uncertain. Trimming pared 7 bases from V and 3 bases from J, leaving 21 bases between. The length of the CDR3 is 16 residues. Germline V gene lookup returns CDR1 LNHDA and CDR2 SQIVND (reference sequence). DNA for the CDR3: TGTGCCAGTATCCCCAACCGGGCCTACCAGGACTATGGCTACACCTTC. Its protein is CASIPNRAYQDYGYTF.

The rearrangement uses TRBV5-1 and TRBJ2-1, with 10 bases identical to TRBD2. After removal of 1 base from V and 7 bases from J, the junction contained 2 bases not matched to a gene. The germline gives CDR1 SGHRS, CDR2 YFSETQ. The CDR3 has 14 residues. CDR3 DNA: TGCGCCAGCAGCTTGCTGGGACTAGCGAATGAGCAGTTCTTC. Its translation is CASSLLGLANEQFF.

The chain links TRBV15 to TRBJ1-1; D is perhaps TRBD1 (6 bases). The CDR3 runs to 15 residues. V was trimmed by 4 bases and J by 5 bases, leaving 17 bases between them. In germline, CDR1 is LNHNV, CDR2 YYDKDF (reference sequence). The CDR3 is CATSTVGQSGTEAFF. CDR3 nucleotides: TGTGCCACCAGCACCGTGGGACAATCGGGTACTGAAGCTTTCTTT. The variable domain in full, completed from reference TRBV15 and TRBJ1-1, reads DAMVIQNPRYQVTQFGKPVTLSCSQTLNHNVMYWYQQKSSQAPKLLFHYYDKDFNNEADTPDNFQSRRPNTSFCFLDIRSPGLGDTAMYLCATSTVGQSGTEAFFGQGTRLTVV.

This clone was recorded a few times. This chain uses TRBV2 with TRBJ1-2; 9 bases map to TRBD1. The CDR3 consists of 14 residues. Per the germline V gene, CDR1 is SNHLY and CDR2 is FYNNEI. Unmatched junction bases numbered 10, after V lost 6 bases and J lost 8 bases. The CDR3 loop reads CASRYTGTGNGYTF. CDR3 in DNA: TGTGCCAGCAGGTATACCGGGACAGGGAACGGCTACACCTTC.

The chain has TRBV6-5 and TRBJ1-4; 8 bases fit TRBD1. The CDR3 length is 15 residues. From germline, CDR1 is MNHEY and CDR2 SVGAGI. Losses at the gene ends were 5 bases for V and 7 bases for J; bases not matched to a gene: 9. CDR3 sequence: CASSHDRGWGEKLFF. In DNA form, the CDR3 reads TGTGCCAGCAGTCACGACAGGGGTTGGGGTGAAAAACTGTTTTTT.

This clone has just a few counts. The CDR3 sequence is CASSPRGGQASAEAFF. For the CDR3, the DNA is TGCGCCAGCAGTCCCCGGGGAGGTCAGGCGTCGGCTGAAGCTTTCTTT. V usage is TRBV4-1 and J usage is TRBJ1-1; D gene ambiguous. The V end lost 6 bases, the J end lost 6 bases, and 23 bases lay between the germline ends. This CDR3 is built from 16 residues. Per the germline V gene, CDR1 is MGHRA and CDR2 is YSYEKL.

The V gene is TRBV5-6, the J gene TRBJ1-1; D may be TRBD1 (5 bases). The germline V gene encodes CDR1 SGHDT and CDR2 YYEEEE. This CDR3 has 14 amino acids. V was pared by 5 bases and J by 5 bases, with 16 bases between. CDR3 protein: CASSLEYRGTEAFF. The CDR3 coding sequence is TGTGCCAGCAGTCTTGAATACCGGGGGACTGAAGCTTTCTTT.

The V and J genes are TRBV6-2 or TRBV6-3 and TRBJ1-1, with 12 bases aligning to TRBD1. This CDR3 is built from 17 residues. Germline values: CDR1 MNHEY, CDR2 SVGEGT. The J segment lost 6 bases and the V segment lost 2 bases, leaving 10 bases of the junction unmatched. CDR3 protein: CASSYPNRGQGAPEAFF. The CDR3, as DNA: TGTGCCAGCAGTTACCCGAACCGGGGACAGGGGGCCCCTGAAGCTTTCTTT.

The rearrangement joins TRBV7-9 to TRBJ2-3; no clear D gene. V gave up 0 bases and J gave up 1 base, with 11 bases separating them. Per the germline V gene, CDR1 is SEHNR and CDR2 is FQNEAQ (reference sequence). The CDR3 sequence is 16 residues long. CDR3 bases: TGTGCCAGCAGCTTAGCGACCCTCCTCGGCACAGATACGCAGTATTTT. This encodes CASSLATLLGTDTQYF.

V usage is TRBV20-1 and J usage is TRBJ1-5; D remains ambiguous. This CDR3 has 13 amino acids. Germline loops: CDR1 DFQATT, CDR2 SNEGSKA (reference sequence). Trimming shortened V by 3 bases and J by 3 bases, and 9 bases separated the two germline ends. The CDR3 nucleotides are TGCAGTGCTAGTGCAGCGGTCAATCAGCCCCAGCATTTT. Translating it yields CSASAAVNQPQHF.

The CDR3 DNA reads as TGTGCCAGCAGCCAAGAGACAGCTAGCACAGATACGCAGTATTTT. Translating it yields CASSQETASTDTQYF. The J gene is TRBJ2-3, the V gene TRBV4-2, with a tentative D call TRBD1 (5 bases). Germline-derived CDR1 and CDR2 are LGHNA and YNFKEQ. The CDR3 loop spans 15 amino acids. The V and J ends lost 0 bases and 0 bases respectively, with 7 bases between them.

A single count supports this clone. V gene TRBV4-1 combines with J gene TRBJ2-1, with 7 bases identical to TRBD2. The germline gives CDR1 MGHRA, CDR2 YSYEKL. This CDR3 is built from 13 residues. V was clipped by 11 bases and J by 6 bases; unmatched bases: 10. The chain's CDR3 is CAGGNGGSNEQFF. In nucleotides, the CDR3 is TGCGCCGGAGGCAACGGGGGGAGCAATGAGCAGTTCTTC.

The V call is TRBV7-8, the J call TRBJ1-4; perhaps TRBD1 as D (5 bases). There are 16 residues in the CDR3. V was trimmed by 5 bases and J by 6 bases, leaving 19 bases between them. Germline lookup yields CDR1 SGHVS and CDR2 FQNEAQ. In DNA, the CDR3 is TGTGCCAGCAGCCGTAGAGAGGGGCGAGAGGATGAAAAACTGTTTTTT. Amino acids: CASSRREGREDEKLFF.

The chain employs TRBV7-2 and TRBJ2-5, with TRBD2 matching over 7 bases. V was pared by 1 base and J by 2 bases, with 10 bases of the junction left unmatched. Germline loops: CDR1 SGHTA, CDR2 FQGNSA. The CDR3 spans 17 residues. The CDR3 loop is CASSLEGVGGSQETQYF. In nucleotides, the CDR3 is TGTGCCAGCAGCTTAGAGGGCGTGGGAGGGTCTCAAGAGACCCAGTACTTC.

The chain joins TRBV21-1 to TRBJ2-2; no DNA check was done on the table's D call, TRBD2. TRBV21-1 is a pseudogene locus. The CDR3 is made up of 17 amino acids. The CDR3 region has the DNA TGTGCCAGCAGCAAAGTGGGTGCCCCCGCGGGCACCGGGGAGCTGTTTTTT. This translates into CASSKVGAPAGTGELFF.

With respect to this clone: Without the conserved terminal phenylalanine or tryptophan, this CDR3 likely stems from a read error. It is unclear where the CDR3 begins or ends on the DNA, so no DNA is shown, and the CDR3 is as TCRdb lists it. This chain uses TRBV19 with TRBJ1-2. With termini counted, the CDR3 has 16 amino acids. Germline loops: CDR1 LNHDA, CDR2 SQIVND (reference sequence). The CDR3 sequence: CASSRGEIPPLISYLP.

This rearrangement joins TRBV12-3 or TRBV12-4 to TRBJ1-1; D call uncertain. V was pared by 2 bases and J by 1 base, with 5 bases between. The CDR3 totals 13 residues. The CDR3 is CASSLTGNTEAFF. CDR3 DNA: TGTGCCAGCAGTTTAACCGGGAACACTGAAGCTTTCTTT.

The rearrangement links TRBV28 to TRBJ2-5; either TRBD1 or TRBD2 may supply D (5 bases each). The CDR3 runs 16 residues. The germline V gene encodes CDR1 MDHEN and CDR2 SYDVKM. Trimming took 6 bases from V and 3 from J, leaving 20 bases between them. The CDR3 reads CASRGPGPTIEETQYF. CDR3 sequence (DNA): TGTGCCAGCAGAGGCCCGGGACCCACAATCGAAGAGACCCAGTACTTC.

The chain carries TRBV7-2 and TRBJ2-3; D possibly uses TRBD1 or TRBD2 (6 bases each). The germline gives CDR1 SGHTA, CDR2 FQGNSA. The CDR3 contains 16 residues. V was shortened by 5 bases and J by 1 base, with 16 bases between the two germline ends. Here the CDR3 DNA reads TGTGCCAGCAGCCCACGGGGGCCAGGGGGCACAGATACGCAGTATTTT. It translates to CASSPRGPGGTDTQYF.

V usage is TRBV5-8 and J usage is TRBJ1-1, with TRBD1 matching 9 bases. The CDR3 contains 16 residues. With V trimmed by 5 bases and J by 2 bases, 10 bases remained unmatched. CDR1 SGHTS and CDR2 YDEGEE come from the germline V gene. CDR3 region: CASSPLNRGLNTEAFF. In nucleotides, the CDR3 is TGTGCCAGCAGTCCACTCAACAGGGGGCTTAACACTGAAGCTTTCTTT.

This clone showed up just a few times. The gene calls are TRBV14 and TRBJ2-1; perhaps TRBD2 as D (5 bases). CDR1 is SGHDN and CDR2 is FVKESK in the germline V gene. The CDR3 contains 13 residues. Trimming pared 6 bases from V and 4 bases from J, leaving 10 bases between. The CDR3 loop is CASSQDWYNEQFF. The DNA for the CDR3 is TGTGCCAGCAGTCAGGACTGGTACAATGAGCAGTTCTTC. The full variable domain, with the rest looked up from reference TRBV14 and TRBJ2-1, is EAGVTQFPSHSVIEKGQTVTLRCDPISGHDNLYWYRRVMGKEIKFLLHFVKESKQDESGMPNNRFLAERTGGTYSTLKVQPAELEDSGVYFCASSQDWYNEQFFGPGTRLTVL.

The gene calls are TRBV9 and TRBJ1-1; possible D gene TRBD1, 6 bases. The germline V gene encodes CDR1 SGDLS and CDR2 YYNGEE. V lost 0 bases, J lost 5 bases, and 11 bases lay in between. The CDR3 runs to 14 residues. CDR3 protein: CASSVGGARTEAFF. CDR3 nucleotide sequence: TGTGCCAGCAGCGTAGGGGGGGCGAGGACTGAAGCTTTCTTT.

This clone was seen only once. The J gene is TRBJ2-3, the V gene TRBV5-1; 9 nucleotides agree with TRBD1. Germline V lookup: CDR1 SGHRS, CDR2 YFSETQ. The CDR3 contains 15 residues. Unmatched junction bases numbered 8, after V lost 2 bases and J lost 7 bases. The CDR3 nucleotides read TGCGCCAGCAGCTTACCGGGACAGGGATCCAATACGCAGTATTTT. Translating it yields CASSLPGQGSNTQYF.

This rearrangement joins TRBV6-5 to TRBJ1-1, with TRBD1 matching over 9 bases. The CDR3 loop spans 14 amino acids. Germline V gives CDR1 MNHEY, CDR2 SVGAGI. Trimming at V came to 6 bases and at J to 11 bases, leaving 13 bases not matched to a gene. DNA for the CDR3: TGTGCCAGCAGACGCACAACAGGGGGCGAGGTGGCTTTCTTT. Translated: CASRRTTGGEVAFF.

The chain is built from TRBV10-2 and TRBJ1-3, with 8 bases lining up with TRBD1. The V gene end was trimmed by 0 bases and the J gene end by 2 bases; junction bases not matched to a gene: 12. CDR1 is WSHSY, CDR2 SAAADI, per germline. This CDR3 is built from 19 residues. Here the CDR3 DNA reads TGCGCCAGCAGTGAGTCGTATCGGACAGGGTCGGGTGCTGGAAACACCATATATTTT. Encoded protein: CASSESYRTGSGAGNTIYF.